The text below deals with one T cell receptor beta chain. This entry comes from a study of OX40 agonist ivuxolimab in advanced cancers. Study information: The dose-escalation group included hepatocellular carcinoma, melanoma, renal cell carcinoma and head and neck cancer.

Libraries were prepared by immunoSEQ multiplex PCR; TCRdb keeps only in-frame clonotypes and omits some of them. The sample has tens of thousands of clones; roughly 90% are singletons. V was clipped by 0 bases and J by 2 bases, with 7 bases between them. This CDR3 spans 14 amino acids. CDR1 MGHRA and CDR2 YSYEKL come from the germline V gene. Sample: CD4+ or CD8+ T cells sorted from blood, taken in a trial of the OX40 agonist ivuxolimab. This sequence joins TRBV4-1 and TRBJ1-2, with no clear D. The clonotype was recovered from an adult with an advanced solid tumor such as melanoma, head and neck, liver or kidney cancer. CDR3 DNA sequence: TGCGCCAGCAGCCAAGACCCGGGAAACTATGGCTACACCTTC. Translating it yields CASSQDPGNYGYTF.